The clone carrying this T cell receptor (beta chain) was seen more than once but under ten times. Its cognate antigen is unknown. Preparing the TCRbeta library involved the use of unique molecular identifiers. Using its own MiXCR run on the PCR reads, TCRdb lists one record per CDR3 protein. Of some 830,000 distinct CDR3 sequences in the sample, 16% were seen once. This sample was included in a study of T-cell reconstitution after alpha-beta-depleted transplantation in children. Study-wide results and limits: One year after transplant, T-cell counts and diversity came mostly from newly produced T cells. Reportedly, roughly two months post-transplant, alpha-beta T cells arose from several hundred expanded graft clones.

This specimen was PBMCs, mostly from graft donor cells, taken 360 days after TCRalphabeta/CD19-depleted stem cell transplant. This receptor was obtained from a male patient aged 10 to 17 who had a stem cell transplant for acute lymphoblastic leukemia, so the T cells may come from the graft donor.

Here the CDR3 DNA reads TGTGCCAGCAGTGGGATTAGCGGGAGGGCCTTCGAGCAGTACTTC. Its protein is CASSGISGRAFEQYF. This chain connects TRBV2 to TRBJ2-7; 11 nucleotides line up with TRBD2. J gave up 6 bases and V 4 bases, and 8 bases lay outside the gene matches. The CDR3 covers 15 residues. Germline V gives CDR1 SNHLY, CDR2 FYNNEI.